This T cell receptor beta chain stems from a study of CD8 T cells in Susac syndrome. An amount of RNA that ranged from roughly 0.45 to 1 ug was reverse transcribed with random hexamers. Amplification of TCR beta CDR3 was carried out by immunoSEQ multiplex PCR, which covered 54 Vbeta and 13 Jbeta segments. TCRdb redid the calling of the immunoSEQ multiplex PCR reads with MiXCR, one entry per CDR3 protein. The sample includes 77,000 or so distinct CDR3 sequences, under 95% of them seen just once. V was trimmed by 5 bases and J by 5 bases, leaving 8 bases between them. CDR1 is LGHNA, CDR2 YNFKEQ, per germline. This CDR3 region has 12 residues.

The sequencing sample was made of CD4+ T cells from PBMCs. This TCR was recovered from a human donor with Susac syndrome. The rearrangement uses TRBV4-2 and TRBJ2-3; D may be TRBD2 (6 bases). The CDR3 loop is CASSTGGDTQYF. CDR3 coding DNA: TGTGCCAGCAGCACCGGGGGAGATACGCAGTATTTT.